The clone carrying this T cell receptor beta chain was seen at least ten times. The library had UMIs added by 3' ligation of an oligonucleotide to TCR cDNA. These data belong to a study of naive and memory T cell subsets. The germline V gene has CDR1 SGHRS and CDR2 YFSETQ. Trimming cost V 3 bases and J 6 bases, with 16 bases left between them. This CDR3 contains 15 residues. Amplification of ligated cDNA took four PCR rounds with SP2 and nested alpha and beta constant primers. TCRdb analysed the 5' RACE reads with MiXCR anew, one entry per CDR3 protein. The sample has 45,000 to 55,000 distinct CDR3 sequences; 4.7% are singletons.

The receptor was derived from a female donor in good health. The chain carries TRBV5-1 and TRBJ1-5; D gene unclear. CDR3 sequence (DNA): TGCGCCAGCAGCTCGGACGATACGGTCGGTCAGCCCCAGCATTTT. Translating it yields CASSSDDTVGQPQHF.